This T cell receptor beta chain was sequenced during a study of post-analysis software for immune sequencing data. Whole-study context: Relapsing-remitting, secondary progressive and progressive-relapsing courses of multiple sclerosis were included. Study-wide findings and caveats: Significantly lower normalized Chao1 diversity was seen in multiple sclerosis patients than in controls. Roughly 5 TRBV segments, including TRBV5-6, TRBV5-1 and TRBV20-1, were more frequent in patients than controls.

The CDR3 consists of 17 residues. From germline, CDR1 is KGHDR and CDR2 SFDVKD. The TCR beta cDNA libraries carried unique molecular identifiers. TCRdb fed the PCR reads into MiXCR, producing one record per CDR3 protein. The sample carries 750,000 to 950,000 distinct CDR3 sequences, approximately 53% recorded once. Note on this clonotype: Its antigen is as yet unknown.

This clonotype originated in a girl aged 5-17 years with multiple sclerosis. Sequenced input: blood. The chain is built from TRBV24-1 and TRBJ2-7; tentatively, D is TRBD1 or TRBD2 (5 bases each). The closer fit of TRBJ2-5 to the DNA end suggests the J call may be wrong. This CDR3 reads CATSEGKRGSGQETQYF. In DNA, the CDR3 is TGTGCCACCAGTGAAGGAAAGAGGGGATCGGGCCAAGAGACCCAGTACTTC.